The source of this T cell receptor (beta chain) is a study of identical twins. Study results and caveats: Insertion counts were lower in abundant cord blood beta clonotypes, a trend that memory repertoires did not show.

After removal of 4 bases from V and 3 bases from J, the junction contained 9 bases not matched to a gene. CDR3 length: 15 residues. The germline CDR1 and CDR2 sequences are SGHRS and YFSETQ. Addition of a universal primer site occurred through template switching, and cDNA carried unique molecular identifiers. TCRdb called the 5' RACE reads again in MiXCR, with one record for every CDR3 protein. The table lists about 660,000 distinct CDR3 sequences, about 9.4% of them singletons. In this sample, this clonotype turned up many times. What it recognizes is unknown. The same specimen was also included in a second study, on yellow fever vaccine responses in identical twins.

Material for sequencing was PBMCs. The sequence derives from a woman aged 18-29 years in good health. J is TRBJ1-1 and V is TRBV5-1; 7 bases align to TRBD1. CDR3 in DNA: TGCGCCAGCAGCCAACCGACAGGGTACCACACTGAAGCTTTCTTT. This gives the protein CASSQPTGYHTEAFF. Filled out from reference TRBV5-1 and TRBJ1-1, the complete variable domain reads KAGVTQTPRYLIKTRGQQVTLSCSPISGHRSVSWYQQTPGQGLQFLFEYFSETQRNKGNFPGRFSGRQFSNSRSEMNVSTLELGDSALYLCASSQPTGYHTEAFFGQGTRLTVV.